Following are 22 T cell receptor beta chains from one sample sequenced in a study of blood T cell repertoires in COVID-19. The method was immunoSEQ multiplex PCR; TCRdb's version includes in-frame clones alone and lacks a portion of them. The table has some 120,000 clones, about 87% seen once. Sequencing was performed on peripheral blood. The receptors here all came from a woman in her fifties or sixties with acute or convalescent COVID-19.

In this sample, this clone turned up a few times. This rearrangement joins TRBV7-2 to TRBJ2-2; 7 bases are a match to TRBD1. Germline loops: CDR1 SGHTA, CDR2 FQGNSA. The CDR3 contains 15 residues. After removal of 3 bases from V and 7 bases from J, the junction contained 8 bases not matched to a gene. Here the CDR3 DNA reads TGTGCCAGCAGCTTTTCGACAGGGAGTGTCGGGGAGCTGTTTTTT. This translates into CASSFSTGSVGELFF. The entire variable domain, with the rest obtained from reference TRBV7-2 and TRBJ2-2, is as follows: GAGVSQSPSNKVTEKGKDVELRCDPISGHTALYWYRQSLGQGLEFLIYFQGNSAPDKSGLPSDRFSAERTGGSVSTLTIQRTQQEDSAVYLCASSFSTGSVGELFFGEGSRLTVL.

The rearrangement joins TRBV19 to TRBJ2-1, with TRBD2 matching over 10 bases. Germline values: CDR1 LNHDA, CDR2 SQIVND (reference sequence). Germline trimming cut 3 bases from V and 5 bases from J; bases unmatched to any gene: 10. The CDR3 sequence is 17 residues long. DNA for the CDR3: TGTGCCAGTAGTATTTTAATCTCTAGCGGGGGAAACAATGAGCAGTTCTTC. Protein: CASSILISSGGNNEQFF.

The V call is TRBV27, the J call TRBJ2-3, with 10 bases fitting TRBD2. Germline CDR1 is MNHEY and CDR2 is SMNVEV (reference sequence). The CDR3 extends over 17 amino acids. The V gene end was trimmed by 6 bases and the J gene end by 2 bases; junction bases not matched to a gene: 11. Written as DNA, the CDR3 is TGTGCCAGCAGAAACACTGGGACTAGCGTACTCACAGATACGCAGTATTTT. Protein product: CASRNTGTSVLTDTQYF.

V is TRBV7-9 and J is TRBJ2-7, with a possible D match to TRBD1 (5 bases). In germline, CDR1 is SEHNR, CDR2 FQNEAQ (reference sequence). Trimming left V 1 base short and J 0 bases short, with 13 bases between. This CDR3 has 16 amino acids. The CDR3 nucleotides are TGTGCCAGCAGCTTAGTATTAGTGGGGCCCTCCTACGAGCAGTACTTC. This translates into CASSLVLVGPSYEQYF.

The chain employs TRBV6-1 and TRBJ1-3; D is perhaps TRBD1 (6 bases). The CDR3 consists of 17 residues. Looked up from germline, CDR1 is MNHNS and CDR2 is SASEGT. V was trimmed by 2 bases and J by 0 bases, leaving 14 bases between them. CDR3 in amino acids: CASSERAGQTSGNTIYF. CDR3 nucleotide sequence: TGTGCCAGCAGTGAACGGGCAGGACAGACCTCTGGAAACACCATATATTTT.

The chain joins TRBV19 to TRBJ1-4; D is undetermined. Trimming pared 0 bases from V and 1 base from J, leaving 9 bases between. The CDR3 runs 16 residues. Germline values: CDR1 LNHDA, CDR2 SQIVND (reference sequence). CDR3 nucleotide sequence: TGTGCCAGTAGTATAGAGCCGGGTTTAACTAATGAAAAACTGTTTTTT. Protein sequence: CASSIEPGLTNEKLFF.

The CDR3 DNA is TGTGCCAGCAGCTCGCCCCTCGAGGCCGATACGCAGTATTTT. Protein product: CASSSPLEADTQYF. This chain joins TRBV6-2 or TRBV6-3 and TRBJ2-3; no clear D gene. The V gene's germline CDR1 is MNHEY and CDR2 SVGEGT. This CDR3 contains 14 residues. V was shortened by 6 bases and J by 6 bases, with 16 bases between the two germline ends.

This rearrangement joins TRBV6-5 to TRBJ2-6; 8 positions match TRBD1. The CDR3 has 13 amino acids. Per the germline V gene, CDR1 is MNHEY and CDR2 is SVGAGI. Trimming removed 6 bases from V and 8 bases from J; junction bases left unmatched: 3. CDR3 sequence: CASSHRGSNVLTF. The CDR3 coding sequence is TGTGCCAGCAGCCACAGGGGGTCCAACGTCCTGACTTTC.

The chain carries TRBV4-1 and TRBJ1-4, with D tentatively TRBD1 (5 bases). CDR1 and CDR2 (germline): MGHRA, YSYEKL. This CDR3 has 14 residues. V gave up 5 bases and J gave up 5 bases, with 12 bases separating them. Here the CDR3 DNA reads TGCGCCAGCAGCGCACAGGTATTGAATGAAAAACTGTTTTTT. Translation gives CASSAQVLNEKLFF.

This chain joins TRBV6-5 and TRBJ1-2; D is possibly TRBD1 (5 bases). The CDR3 length is 15 residues. The germline V gene encodes CDR1 MNHEY and CDR2 SVGAGI. The V gene lost 4 bases and the J gene lost 6 bases, with 18 bases spanning the gap. CDR3 DNA sequence: TGTGCCAGCAGTTTTACAGGCACCATTCAGCATGGCTACACCTTC. Translating it yields CASSFTGTIQHGYTF.

The rearrangement uses TRBV2 and TRBJ2-5, with D possibly being TRBD1 (6 bases). V shed 3 bases and J shed 5 bases, with 10 bases lying between them. This CDR3 is 13 amino acids long. Germline lookup yields CDR1 SNHLY and CDR2 FYNNEI. The CDR3 DNA is TGTGCCAGCAGTGAGGGGGCAGGGGAGACCCAGTACTTC. Its protein product is CASSEGAGETQYF.

The J gene is TRBJ2-2, the V gene TRBV18, with D hard to call. The V end was cut by 1 base, the J end by 7 bases, with 10 bases between. This CDR3 spans 14 amino acids. CDR1 is KGHSH, CDR2 LQKENI, per germline. The CDR3: CASSPRAGDGELFF. The DNA for the CDR3 is TGTGCCAGCTCACCACGAGCTGGAGACGGGGAGCTGTTTTTT.

This chain joins TRBV6-1 and TRBJ2-5; D is uncertain. The CDR3 has 14 amino acids. Germline V gene data show CDR1 as MNHNS and CDR2 as SASEGT. Trimming pared 1 base from V and 3 bases from J, leaving 9 bases between. DNA of the CDR3: TGTGCCAGCAGTGAAGGTTGGGCAGAAGAGACCCAGTACTTC. Encoded protein: CASSEGWAEETQYF.

This chain connects TRBV19 to TRBJ2-5, with a weak D call TRBD1 (6 bases). The germline gives CDR1 LNHDA, CDR2 SQIVND (reference sequence). V lost 9 bases, J lost 6 bases, and 17 bases lay in between. The CDR3 spans 13 residues. Written as DNA, the CDR3 is TGTGCCAGCTCGACCGGACAGTTAAAGACCCAGTACTTC. Translation gives CASSTGQLKTQYF.

The chain employs TRBV3-1 (or the pseudogene TRBV3-2) and TRBJ2-2, with 9 bases lining up with TRBD1. The CDR3 has 14 residues. Germline CDR1 reads LGHDT; CDR2 reads YNNKEL (reference sequence). V lost 1 base, J lost 8 bases, and 2 bases stayed unmatched. The CDR3 nucleotides read TGTGCCAGCAGCCAAGGGACAGGGGAAGGGGAGCTGTTTTTT. Translated: CASSQGTGEGELFF.

V is TRBV4-3 and J is TRBJ1-1; a weak D match, TRBD1 (6 bases). V shed 3 bases and J shed 3 bases, with 17 bases lying between them. The V gene's germline CDR1 is LGHNA and CDR2 YSLEER. This CDR3 is 16 amino acids long. CDR3 coding DNA: TGCGCCAGCAGCCAGGGGGCAGCTAGTCTTCACACTGAAGCTTTCTTT. As protein: CASSQGAASLHTEAFF.

This rearrangement joins TRBV5-6 to TRBJ2-3; TRBD2 agrees at 13 bases. Per germline, CDR1 SGHDT and CDR2 YYEEEE. This CDR3 has 16 residues. V was clipped by 4 bases and J by 1 base; unmatched bases: 3. CDR3 sequence: CASSPTSGRGTDTQYF. CDR3 bases: TGTGCCAGCAGCCCTACTAGCGGGAGGGGCACAGATACGCAGTATTTT.

This rearrangement joins TRBV24-1 to TRBJ2-2; no clear D. V was clipped by 10 bases and J by 0 bases, with 8 bases between them. This CDR3 is 13 amino acids long. The V gene's germline CDR1 is KGHDR and CDR2 SFDVKD. The CDR3 protein is CATLESNTGELFF. DNA for the CDR3: TGTGCCACGCTGGAGTCGAACACCGGGGAGCTGTTTTTT.

This chain connects TRBV29-1 to TRBJ2-7, with 7 bases identical to TRBD2. CDR1 is SQVTM and CDR2 is ANQGSEA in the germline V gene. The CDR3 is 16 amino acids. Unmatched junction bases numbered 12, after V lost 3 bases and J lost 1 base. The CDR3, as DNA: TGCAGCGTTGAGGGGCTCGGGGGGTCTCGGTCCTACGAGCAGTACTTC. Residues: CSVEGLGGSRSYEQYF.

The gene calls are TRBV19 and TRBJ1-1, with 7 nucleotides matching TRBD1. The ends lost 7 bases at V and 0 bases at J; junction bases unmatched: 2. CDR3 length equals 13 residues. The germline CDR1 and CDR2 sequences are LNHDA and SQIVND (reference sequence). In DNA form, the CDR3 reads TGTGCCAGTAACACAGGGGTGAACACTGAAGCTTTCTTT. Amino acids: CASNTGVNTEAFF.

This sequence joins TRBV5-1 and TRBJ1-1, with D perhaps matching TRBD1 (5 bases). This CDR3 spans 18 amino acids. The germline V and J ends were trimmed by 0 bases and 1 base, with 19 bases remaining between them. CDR1 is SGHRS and CDR2 is YFSETQ in the germline V gene. The CDR3 DNA sequence: TGCGCCAGCAGCTTGGACGGGACTACAATCTCAGGGAACACTGAAGCTTTCTTT. It is translated as CASSLDGTTISGNTEAFF.

This chain uses TRBV24-1 with TRBJ2-7, with D perhaps matching TRBD1 (5 bases). This CDR3 has 13 amino acids. The V gene lost 6 bases and the J gene lost 4 bases, with 12 bases spanning the gap. The germline CDR1 and CDR2 sequences are KGHDR and SFDVKD. The CDR3 region is CATSQGSRYEQYF. The CDR3 DNA reads as TGTGCCACCAGTCAGGGCTCCCGGTACGAGCAGTACTTC.